The entry below gives a single TCR beta chain sequence along with its context. CDR3 size: 12 residues. Trimming took 7 bases from V and 5 from J, leaving 11 bases between them. CDR1 is WNHNN and CDR2 is SYGVQD in the germline V gene (reference sequence). The sample comes from a study of blood T cell repertoires in COVID-19. Study details: Specimens from acute and convalescent COVID-19 originated in the United States, Italy and Spain. The analysed material was cDNA or gDNA that came from T cells, B-cell-depleted T cells, or PBMCs.

In the authors' workflow: Using reference gene primer amplification, nucleated cell counts were estimated. TCRdb keeps only in-frame clones here, not all; method: immunoSEQ multiplex PCR. The DNA was the basis for D and trimming; V, J and clone size are from that table. The sample contains about 160,000 clones, about four fifths of which appear only once. The sample taken for sequencing was peripheral blood. The origin of this receptor is a man between 18 and 29 years old with active or convalescent COVID-19. The chain combines TRBV10-1 with TRBJ1-1, with a tentative D call TRBD1 (5 bases). CDR3 protein: CASIGSGTEAFF. CDR3 DNA: TGCGCCAGCATCGGGTCAGGGACTGAAGCTTTCTTT.